This entry describes one TCR beta chain. Its antigen remains unknown. This sample stems from a study of T cell responses to AZD1222 COVID-19 vaccine. Sequenced by immunoSEQ multiplex PCR; TCRdb stores in-frame clones only, minus some. Of more than 90,000 clones listed, 88% were seen once; the top ten hold around 3.8%. The germline V gene encodes CDR1 LGHNA and CDR2 YNFKEQ. V was clipped by 1 base and J by 3 bases; unmatched bases: 4. The length of the CDR3 is 15 residues. Regarding the study as a whole: Dominant at 160-218 and 743-854, vaccine-associated CD4 TCRs also spanned spike. Baseline serology detected seropositivity in only a handful of AZD1222 recipients.

Sample: peripheral blood, taken 28 days after the second AZD1222 dose. This receptor was identified in an adult who received the AZD1222 COVID-19 vaccine. The chain has TRBV4-2 and TRBJ2-7, with 9 bases that match TRBD2. The CDR3 loop reads CASSQVPSGNYEQYF. CDR3 nucleotides: TGTGCCAGCAGCCAAGTTCCTAGCGGGAACTACGAGCAGTACTTC.